The 30 T cell receptor beta chains below all came from one sample that was sequenced in a study of blood T cell repertoires in COVID-19. Produced via immunoSEQ multiplex PCR; TCRdb's table is partial and in-frame only. This table has about 200,000 clones, around 84% appearing once. Sequencing used peripheral blood. These receptors originate from an elderly woman with acute or convalescent COVID-19.

The chain combines TRBV18 with TRBJ1-5; 7 bases align to TRBD1. V shed 1 base and J 6 bases; nucleotides not matched to a gene: 6. This CDR3 comprises 15 residues. CDR1 KGHSH and CDR2 LQKENI come from the germline V gene. The chain's CDR3 is CASSPQGASLQPQHF. Written as DNA, the CDR3 is TGTGCCAGCTCACCACAGGGGGCTAGTCTTCAGCCCCAGCATTTT.

The gene calls are TRBV7-8 and TRBJ1-1, with D possibly TRBD1 on 6 matching bases. The CDR3 has 15 amino acids. Germline V CDR1 and CDR2: SGHVS, FQNEAQ. Trimming pared 5 bases from V and 5 bases from J, leaving 18 bases between. The chain's CDR3 is CASSQPNRVGTEAFF. The CDR3 DNA reads as TGTGCCAGCAGCCAGCCCAACAGGGTGGGTACTGAAGCTTTCTTT.

The rearrangement links TRBV6-5 to TRBJ1-5; possible D gene TRBD1, 5 bases. V was trimmed by 5 bases and J by 5 bases, leaving 13 bases between them. Per germline, CDR1 MNHEY and CDR2 SVGAGI. The CDR3 runs to 14 residues. CDR3 sequence (DNA): TGTGCCAGCAGTCGAAATAGGGGTGATCAGCCCCAGCATTTT. It is translated as CASSRNRGDQPQHF.

This clone was recorded a few times. The same CDR3 also results from other DNA sequences found in this sample. V usage is TRBV18 and J usage is TRBJ1-1; weak D call: TRBD1 (5 bases). The CDR3 is 13 residues long. Trimming removed 3 bases from V and 4 bases from J, with 9 bases in between. Germline CDR1 and CDR2: KGHSH and LQKENI. Here the CDR3 DNA reads TGTGCCAGCTCACCTGTGGGGGGCACTGAAGCTTTCTTT. It codes for CASSPVGGTEAFF.

V gene TRBV6-2 or TRBV6-3 combines with J gene TRBJ2-1; 10 nucleotides match TRBD2. J lost 5 bases, V lost 0 bases, and 4 bases had no gene match. In germline, CDR1 is MNHEY, CDR2 SVGEGT. This CDR3 spans 16 amino acids. This CDR3 reads CASSYSIAGGNNEQFF. The CDR3 bases are TGTGCCAGCAGTTACTCCATAGCGGGAGGTAACAATGAGCAGTTCTTC.

V gene TRBV15 combines with J gene TRBJ1-5; possible D gene TRBD1, 5 bases. V was shortened by 3 bases and J by 4 bases, with 16 bases between the two germline ends. Germline CDR1 and CDR2: LNHNV and YYDKDF (reference sequence). The CDR3 sequence is 16 residues long. CDR3 DNA: TGTGCCACCAGCAGCCCCCGGGGGGGAGGGAATCAGCCCCAGCATTTT. Its protein product is CATSSPRGGGNQPQHF.

CDR3 sequence reads: CASSLGVVAYEQYF. The CDR3 DNA sequence: TGCGCCAGCAGCTTGGGTGTGGTGGCTTACGAGCAGTACTTC. The chain joins TRBV5-1 to TRBJ2-7; the D is unclear. The V and J ends lost 0 bases and 4 bases respectively, with 11 bases between them. The germline gives CDR1 SGHRS, CDR2 YFSETQ. CDR3 length: 14 residues.

The V and J genes are TRBV28 and TRBJ1-2; 8 positions agree with TRBD1. V lost 5 bases, J lost 4 bases, and 9 bases stayed unmatched. The CDR3 runs 15 residues. The germline V gene encodes CDR1 MDHEN and CDR2 SYDVKM. The CDR3 loop reads CASSPPRTGSYGYTF. CDR3 nucleotide sequence: TGTGCCAGCAGTCCCCCCCGGACAGGGAGCTATGGCTACACCTTC.

This clone was recorded a few times. This rearrangement joins TRBV7-9 to TRBJ2-3, with 13 bases lining up with TRBD2. The V segment lost 7 bases and the J segment 5 bases; nucleotides outside the gene matches: 9. The V gene's germline CDR1 is SEHNR and CDR2 FQNEAQ (reference sequence). This CDR3 has 16 amino acids. CDR3 nucleotide sequence: TGTGCCAGCATCCCGGTACTAGCGGGAGGGCAAGATACGCAGTATTTT. It specifies CASIPVLAGGQDTQYF. The variable domain in full, completed from reference TRBV7-9 and TRBJ2-3, reads DTGVSQNPRHKITKRGQNVTFRCDPISEHNRLYWYRQTLGQGPEFLTYFQNEAQLEKSRLLSDRFSAERPKGSFSTLEIQRTEQGDSAMYLCASIPVLAGGQDTQYFGPGTRLTVL.

The chain is built from TRBV5-1 and TRBJ2-1, with 7 bases aligning to TRBD2. The length of the CDR3 is 13 residues. Germline V gene data show CDR1 as SGHRS and CDR2 as YFSETQ. The V segment lost 3 bases and the J segment 9 bases; nucleotides outside the gene matches: 6. The CDR3 spells CASSSLGEGEQFF. For the CDR3, the DNA is TGCGCCAGCAGCTCGTTGGGGGAGGGTGAGCAGTTCTTC.

This rearrangement joins TRBV11-3 to TRBJ2-1, with 9 bases aligning to TRBD1. CDR1 is SGHNT, CDR2 YENEEA, per germline. V was clipped by 4 bases and J by 7 bases; unmatched bases: 8. The CDR3 runs to 15 residues. As DNA, the CDR3 is TGTGCCAGCAGCTCCGGGACAGGGTCCTTTAATGAGCAGTTCTTC. Protein sequence: CASSSGTGSFNEQFF. Using reference TRBV11-3 and TRBJ2-1 for the parts outside the CDR3, the full variable domain is EAGVVQSPRYKIIEKKQPVAFWCNPISGHNTLYWYLQNLGQGPELLIRYENEEAVDDSQLPKDRFSAERLKGVDSTLKIQPAELGDSAVYLCASSSGTGSFNEQFFGPGTRLTVL.

The chain combines TRBV4-3 with TRBJ2-7, with TRBD1 identical over 9 bases. Germline V gives CDR1 LGHNA, CDR2 YSLEER. CDR3 length: 13 residues. J was trimmed by 4 bases and V by 4 bases; bases with no gene match: 2. CDR3 DNA sequence: TGCGCCAGCAGCCGGGACAGGGATTACGAGCAGTACTTC. This sequence encodes CASSRDRDYEQYF.

With regard to this clone: This sample also contains other DNA sequences that code for the same CDR3. The V and J genes are TRBV7-8 and TRBJ2-3; no reliable D call. Germline CDR1 reads SGHVS; CDR2 reads FQNEAQ. The CDR3 has 14 amino acids. Trimming took off 3 bases at V and 2 bases at J, with 9 bases between the two ends. Here the CDR3 reads CASSFRGTTDTQYF. DNA of the CDR3: TGTGCCAGCAGCTTCCGCGGAACCACAGATACGCAGTATTTT.

V is TRBV11-2 and J is TRBJ2-5; D call uncertain. Germline V gene lookup returns CDR1 SGHAT and CDR2 FQNNGV. The CDR3 loop spans 11 amino acids. V lost 5 bases to trimming and J lost 5 bases, with 6 bases between them. CDR3 loop: CASSDWETQYF. The CDR3 DNA follows: TGTGCCAGCAGCGACTGGGAGACCCAGTACTTC.

The rearrangement links TRBV6-6 to TRBJ1-4, with 9 bases matching TRBD1. V dropped 4 bases and J dropped 7; count of bases not matched to a gene: 7. Germline lookup yields CDR1 MNHNY and CDR2 SVGAGI (reference sequence). The CDR3 has 15 residues. The DNA of the CDR3 is TGTGCCAGCAGTTCCCAGACAGGGGGAGTTGAAAAACTGTTTTTT. Its protein is CASSSQTGGVEKLFF.

The chain links TRBV18 to TRBJ1-2, with TRBD1 matching over 9 bases. The CDR3 loop spans 14 amino acids. Trimming removed 5 bases from V and 4 bases from J; junction bases left unmatched: 5. The germline V gene encodes CDR1 KGHSH and CDR2 LQKENI. In DNA, the CDR3 is TGTGCCAGCTCAAGGGGGACAGGGACCTATGGCTACACCTTC. This gives the protein CASSRGTGTYGYTF.

V is TRBV10-3 and J is TRBJ2-3, with 14 bases lining up with TRBD2. This CDR3 region has 15 residues. CDR1 ENHRY and CDR2 SYGVKD come from the germline V gene. The V and J ends lost 6 bases and 5 bases, in that order; junction bases with no gene match: 4. The CDR3 spells CAIRAGLAGVDTQYF. The CDR3 nucleotides are TGTGCCATCAGAGCGGGACTAGCGGGAGTAGATACGCAGTATTTT.

The chain combines TRBV7-2 with TRBJ2-1; D gene ambiguous. Deletions cut 5 bases from V and 9 bases from J, with 17 bases between. Germline-derived CDR1 and CDR2 are SGHTA and FQGNSA. This CDR3 has 14 residues. CDR3 in amino acids: CASSPSVGRFEQFF. The CDR3, as DNA: TGTGCCAGCAGCCCCTCCGTGGGCAGGTTTGAGCAGTTCTTC.

This clone was observed a single time. The chain has TRBV9 and TRBJ2-7; D possibly corresponds to TRBD2 (5 bases). Between the trimmed V and J ends, which lost 1 base and 0 bases, there was a span of 8 bases. The CDR3 has 14 residues. CDR1 and CDR2 from the germline V gene are SGDLS and YYNGEE. In nucleotides, the CDR3 is TGTGCCAGCAGCGTAACGGGGAACTCCTACGAGCAGTACTTC. Its translation is CASSVTGNSYEQYF.

The J gene is TRBJ2-3, the V gene TRBV6-2 or TRBV6-3; 10 bases are a match to TRBD2. The trim removed 5 bases at V and 12 bases at J, leaving 17 bases unmatched. This CDR3 spans 16 amino acids. The germline V gene encodes CDR1 MNHEY and CDR2 SVGEGT. This CDR3 is CASSRAGTSERGPQYF. In DNA form, the CDR3 reads TGTGCCAGCAGTCGTGCCGGGACTAGCGAGAGGGGCCCACAGTATTTT.

V and J are TRBV7-2 and TRBJ1-3, with TRBD1 as a possible D gene (6 bases). Germline V gene lookup returns CDR1 SGHTA and CDR2 FQGNSA. V was clipped by 5 bases and J by 4 bases, with 15 bases between them. This CDR3 is built from 15 residues. CDR3: CASSQRGGQGNTIYF. The CDR3 DNA reads as TGTGCCAGCAGCCAGCGGGGGGGGCAAGGAAACACCATATATTTT. Variable domain in full (rest from reference TRBV7-2 and TRBJ1-3): GAGVSQSPSNKVTEKGKDVELRCDPISGHTALYWYRQSLGQGLEFLIYFQGNSAPDKSGLPSDRFSAERTGGSVSTLTIQRTQQEDSAVYLCASSQRGGQGNTIYFGEGSWLTVV.

The chain recombines TRBV30 with TRBJ1-3; D is unclear. Between the trimmed V and J ends, which lost 0 bases and 1 base, there was a span of 4 bases. This CDR3 contains 13 residues. Germline assignment: CDR1 GTSNPN and CDR2 SVGIG (reference sequence). CDR3 protein: CAWSVESGNTIYF. The DNA for the CDR3 is TGTGCCTGGAGTGTGGAGTCTGGAAACACCATATATTTT.

V gene TRBV4-1 combines with J gene TRBJ1-2, with no clear D. The CDR3 has 15 amino acids. Germline V lookup: CDR1 MGHRA, CDR2 YSYEKL. V was cut by 0 bases and J by 2 bases, with 10 bases left in between. CDR3 in DNA: TGCGCCAGCAGCCAAGAAGCTCTTCCCAACTATGGCTACACCTTC. It encodes CASSQEALPNYGYTF.

J is TRBJ2-1 and V is TRBV27; D not resolved. V lost 6 bases and J lost 15, with 21 bases in between. Germline lookup yields CDR1 MNHEY and CDR2 SMNVEV (reference sequence). The CDR3 is 13 residues long. Here the CDR3 reads CASSLGVERWPFF. As DNA, the CDR3 is TGTGCCAGCAGCCTAGGTGTGGAACGATGGCCGTTCTTC.

The chain recombines TRBV28 with TRBJ2-7, with TRBD1 as a possible D gene (6 bases). Per germline, CDR1 MDHEN and CDR2 SYDVKM. There are 14 residues in the CDR3. Trimming shortened V by 10 bases and J by 2 bases, and 18 bases separated the two germline ends. DNA for the CDR3: TGTGCCACCTTCCCTGGGGGCAAAGCCTACGAGCAGTACTTC. It encodes CATFPGGKAYEQYF.

The rearrangement uses TRBV25-1 and TRBJ2-3; 7 positions match TRBD2. The ends lost 1 base at V and 4 bases at J; junction bases unmatched: 5. The CDR3 spans 15 residues. Per the germline V gene, CDR1 is MGHDK and CDR2 is SYGVNS. The CDR3 spells CASSEWGGSADTQYF. For the CDR3, the DNA is TGTGCCAGCAGTGAATGGGGCGGGAGCGCAGATACGCAGTATTTT.

V usage is TRBV19 and J usage is TRBJ1-2; 9 bases are shared with TRBD1. Germline values: CDR1 LNHDA, CDR2 SQIVND (reference sequence). Unmatched junction bases numbered 7, after V lost 7 bases and J lost 4 bases. The CDR3 sequence is 14 residues long. The CDR3 nucleotides read TGTGCCAGTATTTCGGGACAGGGTTCCTATGGCTACACCTTC. It yields the protein CASISGQGSYGYTF.

The chain has TRBV4-3 and TRBJ1-1; possibly TRBD1 for D (5 bases). Germline V gene data show CDR1 as LGHNA and CDR2 as YSLEER. V dropped 5 bases and J dropped 3 bases, with 13 bases sitting between them. The CDR3 extends over 14 amino acids. The CDR3 DNA sequence: TGCGCCAGCAGCGGCCCGGGGGGATACACTGAAGCTTTCTTT. Its translation is CASSGPGGYTEAFF.

This chain connects TRBV18 to TRBJ2-7; weak D call: TRBD2 (5 bases). Germline V gene lookup returns CDR1 KGHSH and CDR2 LQKENI. There are 13 residues in the CDR3. V lost 2 bases to trimming and J lost 5 bases, with 10 bases between them. Written as DNA, the CDR3 is TGTGCCAGCTCACCAGGACTGGAGGACGAGCAGTACTTC. Amino acids: CASSPGLEDEQYF.

This chain's CDR3 is CASRSGTSKGEAFF. The CDR3 DNA is TGTGCCAGCCGGTCCGGGACTAGCAAAGGTGAAGCTTTCTTT. This chain joins TRBV6-5 and TRBJ1-1, with TRBD1 as a possible D gene (5 bases). CDR1 MNHEY and CDR2 SVGAGI come from the germline V gene. The CDR3 extends over 14 amino acids. V was clipped by 8 bases and J by 7 bases, with 20 bases between them.